A single T cell receptor (beta chain) is shown here with its context. The data were obtained in a study of blood T cell repertoires in COVID-19. In the original processing: Amplified reference gene primers provided the basis for estimating nucleated cell counts. Clones were sequenced by immunoSEQ multiplex PCR, and TCRdb holds only the in-frame ones, with some missing. V and J calls plus clone size are reproduced from that table; the DNA served to infer D and trimming. This sample yields fewer than 600,000 clones, of which 85% to 90% are seen a single time; around 1.9% belongs to the top ten. The CDR3 extends over 14 amino acids. Trimming removed 6 bases at V and 2 bases at J, with 11 bases between. Germline CDR1 is SGHKS and CDR2 is YYEKEE (reference sequence).

The chain joins TRBV5-5 to TRBJ2-2, with no clear D. The specimen was PBMCs or T cells enriched from blood (not recorded which). The TCR comes from a woman in her thirties or forties who had recovered from COVID-19. The CDR3 nucleotides are TGTGCCAGCATAGAAACAGTAAACACCGGGGAGCTGTTTTTT. Amino acid sequence: CASIETVNTGELFF.